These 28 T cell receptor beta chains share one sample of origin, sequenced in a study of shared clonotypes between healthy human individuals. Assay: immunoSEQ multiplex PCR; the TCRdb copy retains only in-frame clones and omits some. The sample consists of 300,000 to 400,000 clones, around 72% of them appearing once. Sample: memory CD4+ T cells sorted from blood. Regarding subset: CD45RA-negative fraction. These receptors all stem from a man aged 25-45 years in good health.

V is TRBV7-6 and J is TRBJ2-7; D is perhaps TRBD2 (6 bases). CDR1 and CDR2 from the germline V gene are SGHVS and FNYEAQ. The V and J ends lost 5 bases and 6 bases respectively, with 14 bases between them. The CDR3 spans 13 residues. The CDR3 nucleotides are TGTGCCAGCAGCCCAAGCTTGGGAGGCGAGCAGTACTTC. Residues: CASSPSLGGEQYF. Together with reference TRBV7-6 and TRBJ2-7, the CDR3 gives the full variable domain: GAGVSQSPRYKVTKRGQDVALRCDPISGHVSLYWYRQALGQGPEFLTYFNYEAQQDKSGLPNDRFSAERPEGSISTLTIQRTEQRDSAMYRCASSPSLGGEQYFGPGTRLTVT.

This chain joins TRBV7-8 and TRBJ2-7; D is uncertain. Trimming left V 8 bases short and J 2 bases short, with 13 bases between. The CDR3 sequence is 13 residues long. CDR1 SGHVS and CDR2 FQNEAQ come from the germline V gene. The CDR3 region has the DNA TGTGCCAGCGGGGTTAGCAGTACCTACGAGCAGTACTTC. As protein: CASGVSSTYEQYF.

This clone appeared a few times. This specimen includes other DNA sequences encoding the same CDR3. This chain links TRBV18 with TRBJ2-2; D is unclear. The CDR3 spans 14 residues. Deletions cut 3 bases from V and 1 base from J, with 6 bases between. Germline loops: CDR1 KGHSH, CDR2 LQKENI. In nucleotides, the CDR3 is TGTGCCAGCTCACCCCGACAGAACACCGGGGAGCTGTTTTTT. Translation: CASSPRQNTGELFF.

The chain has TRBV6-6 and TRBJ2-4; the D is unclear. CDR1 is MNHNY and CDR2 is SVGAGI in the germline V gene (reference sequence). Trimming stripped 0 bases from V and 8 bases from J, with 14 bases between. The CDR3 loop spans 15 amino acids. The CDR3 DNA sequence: TGTGCCAGCAGTTACTCGGTGGCGCCGAGAGACATTCAGTACTTC. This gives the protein CASSYSVAPRDIQYF.

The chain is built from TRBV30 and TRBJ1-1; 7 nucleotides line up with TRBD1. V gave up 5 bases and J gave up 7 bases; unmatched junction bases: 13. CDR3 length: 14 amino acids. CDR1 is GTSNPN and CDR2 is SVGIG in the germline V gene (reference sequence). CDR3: CAWGEGAKDGEAFF. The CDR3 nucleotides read TGTGCCTGGGGAGAGGGGGCTAAGGACGGTGAAGCTTTCTTT.

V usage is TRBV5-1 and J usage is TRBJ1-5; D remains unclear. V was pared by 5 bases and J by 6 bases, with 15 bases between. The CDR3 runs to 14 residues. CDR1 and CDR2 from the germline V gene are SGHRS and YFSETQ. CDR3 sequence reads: CASSLDRGSQPQHF. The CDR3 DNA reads TGCGCCAGCAGTCTGGACCGAGGGAGTCAGCCCCAGCATTTT.

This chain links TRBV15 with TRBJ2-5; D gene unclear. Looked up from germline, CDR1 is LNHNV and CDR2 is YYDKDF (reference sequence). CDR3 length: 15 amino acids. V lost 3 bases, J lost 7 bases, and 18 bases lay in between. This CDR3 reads CATSSRGKGPGTQYF. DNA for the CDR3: TGTGCCACCAGCAGTCGCGGCAAGGGCCCAGGGACCCAGTACTTC. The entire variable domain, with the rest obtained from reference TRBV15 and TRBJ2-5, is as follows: DAMVIQNPRYQVTQFGKPVTLSCSQTLNHNVMYWYQQKSSQAPKLLFHYYDKDFNNEADTPDNFQSRRPNTSFCFLDIRSPGLGDTAMYLCATSSRGKGPGTQYFGPGTRLLVL.

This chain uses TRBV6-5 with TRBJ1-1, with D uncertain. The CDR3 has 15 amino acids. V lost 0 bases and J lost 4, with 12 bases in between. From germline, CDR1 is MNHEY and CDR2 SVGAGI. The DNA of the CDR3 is TGTGCCAGCAGTTACTCGGACGTGTTTGGCACTGAAGCTTTCTTT. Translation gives CASSYSDVFGTEAFF.

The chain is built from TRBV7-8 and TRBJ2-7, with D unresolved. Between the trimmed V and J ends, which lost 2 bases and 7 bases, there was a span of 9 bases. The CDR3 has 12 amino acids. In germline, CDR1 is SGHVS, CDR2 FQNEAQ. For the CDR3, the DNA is TGTGCCAGCAGCTTACATGGCAGGGAGCAGTACTTC. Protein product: CASSLHGREQYF.

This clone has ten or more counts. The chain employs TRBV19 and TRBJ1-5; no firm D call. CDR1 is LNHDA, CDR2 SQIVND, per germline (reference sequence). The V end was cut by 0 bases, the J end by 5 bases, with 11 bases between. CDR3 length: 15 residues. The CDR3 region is CASSIDPRRYQPQHF. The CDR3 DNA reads TGTGCCAGTAGTATAGATCCTCGGAGGTATCAGCCCCAGCATTTT.

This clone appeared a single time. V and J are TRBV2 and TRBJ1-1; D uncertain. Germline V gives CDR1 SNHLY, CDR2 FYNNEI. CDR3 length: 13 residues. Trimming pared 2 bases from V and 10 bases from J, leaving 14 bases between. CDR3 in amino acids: CASSELGVVGAFF. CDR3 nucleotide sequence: TGTGCCAGCAGTGAATTGGGAGTAGTCGGAGCTTTCTTT.

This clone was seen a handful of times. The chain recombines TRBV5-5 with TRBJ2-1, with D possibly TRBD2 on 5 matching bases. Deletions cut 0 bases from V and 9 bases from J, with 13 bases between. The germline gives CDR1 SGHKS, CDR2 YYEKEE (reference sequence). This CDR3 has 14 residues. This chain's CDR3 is CASSLAFRAGEQFF. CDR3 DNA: TGTGCCAGCAGCTTGGCTTTCCGGGCGGGTGAGCAGTTCTTC. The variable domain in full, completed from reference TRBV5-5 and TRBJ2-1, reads DAGVTQSPTHLIKTRGQQVTLRCSPISGHKSVSWYQQVLGQGPQFIFQYYEKEERGRGNFPDRFSARQFPNYSSELNVNALLLGDSALYLCASSLAFRAGEQFFGPGTRLTVL.

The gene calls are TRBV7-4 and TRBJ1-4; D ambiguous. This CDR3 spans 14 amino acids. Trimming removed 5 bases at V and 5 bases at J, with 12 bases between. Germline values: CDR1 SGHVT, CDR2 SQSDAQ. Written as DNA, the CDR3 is TGTGCCAGCAGCGGACGGTTCGGGAATGAAAAACTGTTTTTT. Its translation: CASSGRFGNEKLFF.

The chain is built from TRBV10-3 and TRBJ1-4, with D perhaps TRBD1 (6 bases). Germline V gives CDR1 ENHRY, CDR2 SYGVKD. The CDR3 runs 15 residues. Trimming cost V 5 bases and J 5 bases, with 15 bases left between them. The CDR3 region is CAISFTGRSNEKLFF. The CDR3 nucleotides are TGTGCCATCAGTTTTACAGGGAGGTCGAATGAAAAACTGTTTTTT.

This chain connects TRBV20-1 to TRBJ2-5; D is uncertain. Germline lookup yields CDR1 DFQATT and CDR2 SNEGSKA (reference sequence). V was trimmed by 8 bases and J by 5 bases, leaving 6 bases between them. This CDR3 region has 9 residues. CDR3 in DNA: TGCAGTATGGGGGAGACCCAGTACTTC. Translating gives CSMGETQYF.

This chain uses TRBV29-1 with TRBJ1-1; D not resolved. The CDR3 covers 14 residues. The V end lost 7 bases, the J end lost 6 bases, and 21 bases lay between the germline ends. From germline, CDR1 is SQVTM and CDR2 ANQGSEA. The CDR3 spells CSAGLVRGAAEAFF. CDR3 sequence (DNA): TGCAGCGCAGGACTGGTGCGCGGAGCCGCTGAAGCTTTCTTT.

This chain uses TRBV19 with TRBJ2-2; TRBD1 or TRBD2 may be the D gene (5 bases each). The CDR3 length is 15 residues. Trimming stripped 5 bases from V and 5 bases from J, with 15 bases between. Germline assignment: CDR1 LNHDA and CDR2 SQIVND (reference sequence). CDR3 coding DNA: TGTGCCAGTAGTTTCCAGGGACCCAGGACCGGGGAGCTGTTTTTT. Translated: CASSFQGPRTGELFF.

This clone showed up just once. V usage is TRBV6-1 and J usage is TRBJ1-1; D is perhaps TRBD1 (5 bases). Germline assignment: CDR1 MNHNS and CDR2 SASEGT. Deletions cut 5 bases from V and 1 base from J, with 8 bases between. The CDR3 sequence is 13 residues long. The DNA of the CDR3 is TGTGCCAGCAGTAAACAGGAGAACACTGAAGCTTTCTTT. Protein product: CASSKQENTEAFF.

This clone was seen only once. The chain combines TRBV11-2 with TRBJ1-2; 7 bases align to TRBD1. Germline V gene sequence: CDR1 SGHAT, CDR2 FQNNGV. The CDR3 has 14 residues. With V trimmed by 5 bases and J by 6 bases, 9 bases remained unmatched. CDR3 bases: TGTGCCAGCAGCCCCCGGATAACAGGGGATGGCTACACCTTC. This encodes CASSPRITGDGYTF. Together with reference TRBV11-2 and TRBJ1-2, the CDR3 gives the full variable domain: EAGVAQSPRYKIIEKRQSVAFWCNPISGHATLYWYQQILGQGPKLLIQFQNNGVVDDSQLPKDRFSAERLKGVDSTLKIQPAKLEDSAVYLCASSPRITGDGYTFGSGTRLTVV.

In nucleotides, the CDR3 is TGTGCCACCAGCAGAGATTTGGTGGGTGGTAATGAGCAGTTCTTC. Its protein is CATSRDLVGGNEQFF. The J gene is TRBJ2-1, the V gene TRBV15, with no clear D. The CDR3 covers 15 residues. Trimming left V 0 bases short and J 7 bases short, with 13 bases between. CDR1 and CDR2 from the germline V gene are LNHNV and YYDKDF (reference sequence).

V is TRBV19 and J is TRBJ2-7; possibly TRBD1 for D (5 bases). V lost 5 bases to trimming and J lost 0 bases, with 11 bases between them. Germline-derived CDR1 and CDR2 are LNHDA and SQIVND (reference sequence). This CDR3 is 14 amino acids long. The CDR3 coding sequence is TGTGCCAGTAGTTCACAGGTTAGCTCCTACGAGCAGTACTTC. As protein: CASSSQVSSYEQYF.

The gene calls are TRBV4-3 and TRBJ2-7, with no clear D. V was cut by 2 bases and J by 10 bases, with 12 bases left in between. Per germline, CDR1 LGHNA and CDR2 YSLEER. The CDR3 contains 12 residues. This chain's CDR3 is CASSQRTRLQYF. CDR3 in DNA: TGCGCCAGCAGCCAAAGGACGAGGTTACAGTACTTC.

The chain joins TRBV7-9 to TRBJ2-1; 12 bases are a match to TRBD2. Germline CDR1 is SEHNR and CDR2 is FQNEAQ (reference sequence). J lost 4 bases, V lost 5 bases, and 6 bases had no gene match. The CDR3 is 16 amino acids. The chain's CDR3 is CASSPRLAGDYNEQFF. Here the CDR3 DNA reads TGTGCCAGCAGCCCGCGACTAGCGGGGGATTACAATGAGCAGTTCTTC.

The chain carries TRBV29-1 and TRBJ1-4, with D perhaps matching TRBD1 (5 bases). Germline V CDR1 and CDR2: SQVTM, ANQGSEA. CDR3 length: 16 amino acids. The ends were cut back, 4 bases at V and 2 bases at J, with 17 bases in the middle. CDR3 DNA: TGCAGCGTTGGATCGGGCAGGGTAGCTACTAATGAAAAACTGTTTTTT. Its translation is CSVGSGRVATNEKLFF.

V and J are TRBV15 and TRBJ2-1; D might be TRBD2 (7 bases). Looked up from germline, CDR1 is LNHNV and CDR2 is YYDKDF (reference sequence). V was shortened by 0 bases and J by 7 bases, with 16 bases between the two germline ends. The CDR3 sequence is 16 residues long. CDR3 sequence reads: CATSRDQRGGGNEQFF. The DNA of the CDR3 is TGTGCCACCAGCAGAGATCAACGGGGAGGGGGTAATGAGCAGTTCTTC.

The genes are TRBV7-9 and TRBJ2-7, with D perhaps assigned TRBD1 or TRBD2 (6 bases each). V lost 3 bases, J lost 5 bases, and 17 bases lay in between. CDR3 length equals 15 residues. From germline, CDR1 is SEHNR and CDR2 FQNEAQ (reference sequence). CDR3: CASSLGWGAHDEQYF. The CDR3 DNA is TGTGCCAGCAGCTTGGGGTGGGGGGCCCACGACGAGCAGTACTTC.

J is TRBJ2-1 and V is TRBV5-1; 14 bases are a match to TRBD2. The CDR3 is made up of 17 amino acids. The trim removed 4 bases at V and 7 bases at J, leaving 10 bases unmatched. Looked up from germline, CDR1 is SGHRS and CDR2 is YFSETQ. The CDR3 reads CASSPATSGRAMNEQFF. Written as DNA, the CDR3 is TGCGCCAGCAGCCCGGCGACTAGCGGGAGGGCCATGAATGAGCAGTTCTTC. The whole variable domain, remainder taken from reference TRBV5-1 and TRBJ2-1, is KAGVTQTPRYLIKTRGQQVTLSCSPISGHRSVSWYQQTPGQGLQFLFEYFSETQRNKGNFPGRFSGRQFSNSRSEMNVSTLELGDSALYLCASSPATSGRAMNEQFFGPGTRLTVL.

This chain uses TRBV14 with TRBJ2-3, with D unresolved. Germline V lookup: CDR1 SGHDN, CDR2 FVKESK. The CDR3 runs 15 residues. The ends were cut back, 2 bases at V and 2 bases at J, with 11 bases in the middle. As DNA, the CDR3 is TGTGCCAGCAGCCAAATCCATCGATTCACAGATACGCAGTATTTT. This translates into CASSQIHRFTDTQYF.